The 30 T cell receptor beta chains presented below share a single source sample, sequenced in a study of blood T cell repertoires in COVID-19. The method was immunoSEQ multiplex PCR; TCRdb's version includes in-frame clones alone and lacks a portion of them. The table lists about 49,000 clones, 68% of them singletons. The sequenced material came from peripheral blood. The receptors stem from an older woman with acute or convalescent COVID-19.

J is TRBJ2-2 and V is TRBV24-1; possibly TRBD1 for D (5 bases). The V gene's germline CDR1 is KGHDR and CDR2 SFDVKD. CDR3 size: 12 residues. The V and J ends lost 12 bases and 3 bases respectively, with 10 bases between them. CDR3 in DNA: TGTGCCGCGCAGACAGACACCGGGGAGCTGTTTTTT. Protein sequence: CAAQTDTGELFF.

The chain recombines TRBV9 with TRBJ2-1; D is ambiguous. This CDR3 is 13 amino acids long. The V gene lost 0 bases and the J gene lost 9 bases, with 10 bases spanning the gap. Germline lookup yields CDR1 SGDLS and CDR2 YYNGEE. CDR3 in DNA: TGTGCCAGCAGCGTAGGTGTAGAGGTTGAGCAGTTCTTC. Amino acids: CASSVGVEVEQFF. Supplemented by reference TRBV9 and TRBJ2-1, the full variable domain reads DSGVTQTPKHLITATGQRVTLRCSPRSGDLSVYWYQQSLDQGLQFLIQYYNGEERAKGNILERFSAQQFPDLHSELNLSSLELGDSALYFCASSVGVEVEQFFGPGTRLTVL.

The J gene is TRBJ2-3, the V gene TRBV7-2; D perhaps matches TRBD2 (7 bases). V lost 6 bases, J lost 5 bases, and 12 bases lay in between. This CDR3 contains 13 residues. From germline, CDR1 is SGHTA and CDR2 FQGNSA. The CDR3 spells CASRRGGGDTQYF. In nucleotides, the CDR3 is TGTGCCAGCAGGAGGGGAGGGGGAGATACGCAGTATTTT.

The chain recombines TRBV20-1 with TRBJ1-2; D unclear. Germline CDR1 DFQATT, CDR2 SNEGSKA (reference sequence). The V gene lost 3 bases and the J gene lost 1 base, with 6 bases spanning the gap. The CDR3 loop spans 12 amino acids. The chain's CDR3 is CSASLSNYGYTF. In DNA form, the CDR3 reads TGCAGTGCTAGTCTTAGTAACTATGGCTACACCTTC.

The rearrangement uses TRBV4-3 and TRBJ2-1; 11 bases fit TRBD2. CDR1 LGHNA and CDR2 YSLEER come from the germline V gene. The V gene end was trimmed by 4 bases and the J gene end by 5 bases; junction bases not matched to a gene: 1. This CDR3 spans 14 amino acids. CDR3 DNA: TGCGCCAGCAGCCCGGGACTAGCGGACAATGAGCAGTTCTTC. Translating it yields CASSPGLADNEQFF.

The V gene is TRBV2, the J gene TRBJ2-5, with D possibly matching TRBD1 (5 bases). Germline-derived CDR1 and CDR2 are SNHLY and FYNNEI. This CDR3 contains 12 residues. Trimming removed 7 bases from V and 3 bases from J, with 9 bases in between. DNA for the CDR3: TGTGCCAGCAAAAAAGGGGAAGAGACCCAGTACTTC. This codes for CASKKGEETQYF.

The chain uses TRBV3-1 (or the pseudogene TRBV3-2) and TRBJ2-3, with 8 bases identical to TRBD2. The CDR3 contains 16 residues. CDR1 is LGHDT and CDR2 is YNNKEL in the germline V gene (reference sequence). Trimming cost V 0 bases and J 6 bases; bases outside gene matches: 8. CDR3 nucleotide sequence: TGTGCCAGCAGCCAAGAATGGTCGCGGGGGGAGGATACGCAGTATTTT. This translates into CASSQEWSRGEDTQYF.

The rearrangement links TRBV6-2 or TRBV6-3 to TRBJ2-3, with TRBD2 as a possible D gene (6 bases). This CDR3 region has 14 residues. Germline loops: CDR1 MNHEY, CDR2 SVGEGT. Trimming stripped 0 bases from V and 8 bases from J, with 12 bases between. This CDR3 reads CASSYSGLYGTQYF. DNA of the CDR3: TGTGCCAGCAGTTACTCGGGACTTTATGGTACGCAGTATTTT.

This sequence joins TRBV4-1 and TRBJ1-2; D might be TRBD1 (6 bases). The CDR3 contains 14 residues. In germline, CDR1 is MGHRA, CDR2 YSYEKL. The V end was cut by 1 base, the J end by 4 bases, with 10 bases between. The DNA for the CDR3 is TGCGCCAGCAGCCAAGTCGGACAGTCCTATGGCTACACCTTC. Its translation: CASSQVGQSYGYTF.

The chain carries TRBV5-1 and TRBJ2-5; maybe TRBD2 (5 bases). Per germline, CDR1 SGHRS and CDR2 YFSETQ. The germline V and J ends were trimmed by 1 base and 5 bases, with 9 bases remaining between them. This CDR3 comprises 13 residues. CDR3 residues: CASSLSGSETQYF. The CDR3 DNA reads TGCGCCAGCAGCTTGTCGGGGAGTGAGACCCAGTACTTC. Filled out from reference TRBV5-1 and TRBJ2-5, the complete variable domain reads KAGVTQTPRYLIKTRGQQVTLSCSPISGHRSVSWYQQTPGQGLQFLFEYFSETQRNKGNFPGRFSGRQFSNSRSEMNVSTLELGDSALYLCASSLSGSETQYFGPGTRLLVL.

The chain is built from TRBV2 and TRBJ2-7; TRBD1 matches at 7 bases. V shed 6 bases, J shed 0 bases, and the junction held 8 bases outside the gene matches. Germline V gene data show CDR1 as SNHLY and CDR2 as FYNNEI. The CDR3 is 15 amino acids. As DNA, the CDR3 is TGTGCCAGCAGACAGACGACAGGGAACTCCTACGAGCAGTACTTC. Translation: CASRQTTGNSYEQYF.

This clone was recorded once. This sequence joins TRBV5-6 and TRBJ1-5; D gene ambiguous. V was cut by 1 base and J by 2 bases, with 7 bases left in between. Germline V lookup: CDR1 SGHDT, CDR2 YYEEEE. The CDR3 covers 14 residues. In DNA form, the CDR3 reads TGTGCCAGCAGCTTGAGTGCGGGCAATCAGCCCCAGCATTTT. This gives the protein CASSLSAGNQPQHF.

The chain joins TRBV10-2 to TRBJ2-5; 11 nucleotides agree with TRBD2. This CDR3 contains 15 residues. V was clipped by 6 bases and J by 5 bases; unmatched bases: 8. The V gene's germline CDR1 is WSHSY and CDR2 SAAADI. CDR3 nucleotide sequence: TGCGCCAGCAGCGTAGCGGGGGGGTTCGACGAGACCCAGTACTTC. This translates into CASSVAGGFDETQYF.

The genes are TRBV4-1 and TRBJ1-2; 7 bases match TRBD1. V lost 1 base and J lost 2; bases outside the gene matches: 4. Germline assignment: CDR1 MGHRA and CDR2 YSYEKL. The CDR3 is made up of 15 amino acids. DNA for the CDR3: TGCGCCAGCAGCCAAGCGAGCAGGGGGAACTATGGCTACACCTTC. It specifies CASSQASRGNYGYTF.

This clone was counted between two and nine times. The J gene is TRBJ2-2, the V gene TRBV5-1, with a possible D match to TRBD1 (5 bases). There are 15 residues in the CDR3. Germline V gene data show CDR1 as SGHRS and CDR2 as YFSETQ. V lost 1 base, J lost 2 bases, and 9 bases lay in between. The CDR3 nucleotides read TGCGCCAGCAGCTTGTGGGGCCAAAACACCGGGGAGCTGTTTTTT. The encoded protein is CASSLWGQNTGELFF.

A few counts support this clone. The V and J genes are TRBV6-4 and TRBJ1-5, with D maybe TRBD1 (6 bases). The V and J ends lost 5 bases and 0 bases respectively, with 23 bases between them. Germline lookup yields CDR1 MRHNA and CDR2 SNTAGT. The CDR3 totals 19 residues. The CDR3 here is CASSTQAGGAFVSNQPQHF. Written as DNA, the CDR3 is TGTGCCAGCAGTACACAGGCGGGGGGCGCTTTCGTTAGCAATCAGCCCCAGCATTTT.

The chain is built from TRBV6-5 and TRBJ1-5; tentatively, D is TRBD1 (6 bases). Germline-derived CDR1 and CDR2 are MNHEY and SVGAGI. This CDR3 comprises 13 residues. The V gene lost 7 bases and the J gene lost 4 bases, with 11 bases spanning the gap. The CDR3, as DNA: TGTGCCAGCAATGGACAGATGAATCAGCCCCAGCATTTT. It encodes CASNGQMNQPQHF.

V and J are TRBV11-2 and TRBJ1-5; possible D gene TRBD1, 5 bases. Germline CDR1 is SGHAT and CDR2 is FQNNGV. The CDR3 runs 15 residues. V lost 2 bases and J lost 1, with 9 bases in between. CDR3 DNA: TGTGCCAGCAGCTTATTTCAGGGCAGCAATCAGCCCCAGCATTTT. As protein: CASSLFQGSNQPQHF.

The chain combines TRBV30 with TRBJ2-7; 8 bases fit TRBD1. The length of the CDR3 is 13 residues. Losses at the gene ends were 5 bases for V and 5 bases for J; bases not matched to a gene: 8. Germline V gene sequence: CDR1 GTSNPN, CDR2 SVGIG (reference sequence). The CDR3 is CAWVGQGAHEQYF. CDR3 DNA sequence: TGTGCCTGGGTTGGGCAGGGGGCCCACGAGCAGTACTTC.

This chain joins TRBV2 and TRBJ1-5, with no clear D. The germline V gene encodes CDR1 SNHLY and CDR2 FYNNEI. The CDR3 is made up of 16 amino acids. V was cut by 4 bases and J by 0 bases, with 13 bases left in between. CDR3 coding DNA: TGTGCCAGCAGTGGAGGTTCCGGGAATAGCAATCAGCCCCAGCATTTT. Protein product: CASSGGSGNSNQPQHF.

The rearrangement links TRBV28 to TRBJ2-7, with 7 bases aligning to TRBD2. Germline lookup yields CDR1 MDHEN and CDR2 SYDVKM. The CDR3 runs to 14 residues. Trimming cost V 6 bases and J 3 bases; bases outside gene matches: 8. This chain's CDR3 is CASRQTSRIYEQYF. DNA of the CDR3: TGTGCCAGCAGGCAGACTAGCCGGATCTACGAGCAGTACTTC.

J is TRBJ2-5 and V is TRBV4-1; D call uncertain. Germline V gene data show CDR1 as MGHRA and CDR2 as YSYEKL. The CDR3 sequence is 13 residues long. V gave up 3 bases and J gave up 0 bases, with 5 bases separating them. The CDR3 bases are TGCGCCAGCAGCCACCTGTACCAAGAGACCCAGTACTTC. It is translated as CASSHLYQETQYF.

This chain joins TRBV6-5 and TRBJ1-2; a weak D match, TRBD1 (5 bases). Germline values: CDR1 MNHEY, CDR2 SVGAGI. The V gene lost 8 bases and the J gene lost 6 bases, with 13 bases spanning the gap. The CDR3 is 12 amino acids. The CDR3 nucleotides are TGTGCCAGCCGGGGGGATGATAATGGCTACACCTTC. Protein: CASRGDDNGYTF.

The chain links TRBV28 to TRBJ1-2; TRBD1 is a possible D gene (5 bases). The CDR3 totals 12 residues. The V gene's germline CDR1 is MDHEN and CDR2 SYDVKM. The ends were cut back, 3 bases at V and 9 bases at J, with 11 bases in the middle. The CDR3 nucleotides read TGTGCCAGCAGTTTTTTAGGGACTAGCTACACCTTC. Translated, it gives CASSFLGTSYTF.

This clone was picked up a small number of times. CDR3 region: CASSQGTGGTYEQYF. As DNA, the CDR3 is TGTGCCAGCAGCCAGGGGACAGGGGGTACCTACGAGCAGTACTTC. The gene calls are TRBV3-1 (or the pseudogene TRBV3-2) and TRBJ2-7, with 11 positions matching TRBD1. Per germline, CDR1 LGHDT and CDR2 YNNKEL (reference sequence). J lost 2 bases, V lost 3 bases, and 3 bases had no gene match. The CDR3 has 15 amino acids.

V is TRBV7-2 and J is TRBJ1-1; tentatively, D is TRBD1 (5 bases). Germline lookup yields CDR1 SGHTA and CDR2 FQGNSA. This CDR3 is 15 amino acids long. V was cut by 1 base and J by 7 bases, with 16 bases left in between. The CDR3 sequence: CASSLVAGPGIEAFF. The CDR3 coding sequence is TGTGCCAGCAGCTTAGTGGCGGGACCGGGGATTGAAGCTTTCTTT.

This clone was seen a single time. The chain joins TRBV27 to TRBJ1-1, with unresolved D. The CDR3 sequence is 13 residues long. The V end was cut by 1 base, the J end by 7 bases, with 10 bases between. CDR1 MNHEY and CDR2 SMNVEV come from the germline V gene (reference sequence). In DNA, the CDR3 is TGTGCCAGCAGTTTATATCGGGGTAATGAAGCTTTCTTT. This sequence encodes CASSLYRGNEAFF.

This clone was observed a single time. The V gene is TRBV2, the J gene TRBJ2-7, with D maybe TRBD2 (5 bases). Germline values: CDR1 SNHLY, CDR2 FYNNEI. Trimming left V 3 bases short and J 9 bases short, with 15 bases between. The CDR3 consists of 13 residues. CDR3 nucleotide sequence: TGTGCCAGCAGTGAGGGGAGCTCTACAGTGCAGTACTTC. Residues: CASSEGSSTVQYF.

This clone was detected only a few times. The J gene is TRBJ2-1, the V gene TRBV10-2; 7 nucleotides line up with TRBD1. This CDR3 has 14 amino acids. Trimming removed 3 bases from V and 8 bases from J; junction bases left unmatched: 7. Germline CDR1 is WSHSY and CDR2 is SAAADI. The CDR3: CASSDTGESDEQFF. DNA for the CDR3: TGCGCCAGCAGTGATACAGGGGAGAGCGATGAGCAGTTCTTC.

This clone was recorded a few times. This chain links TRBV30 with TRBJ2-1, with 10 nucleotides matching TRBD1. Germline V gives CDR1 GTSNPN, CDR2 SVGIG (reference sequence). The CDR3 totals 15 residues. Trimming removed 1 base from V and 5 bases from J; junction bases left unmatched: 5. The CDR3 loop is CAWSARDRGHNEQFF. CDR3 nucleotide sequence: TGTGCCTGGAGTGCCCGGGACAGGGGACACAATGAGCAGTTCTTC.